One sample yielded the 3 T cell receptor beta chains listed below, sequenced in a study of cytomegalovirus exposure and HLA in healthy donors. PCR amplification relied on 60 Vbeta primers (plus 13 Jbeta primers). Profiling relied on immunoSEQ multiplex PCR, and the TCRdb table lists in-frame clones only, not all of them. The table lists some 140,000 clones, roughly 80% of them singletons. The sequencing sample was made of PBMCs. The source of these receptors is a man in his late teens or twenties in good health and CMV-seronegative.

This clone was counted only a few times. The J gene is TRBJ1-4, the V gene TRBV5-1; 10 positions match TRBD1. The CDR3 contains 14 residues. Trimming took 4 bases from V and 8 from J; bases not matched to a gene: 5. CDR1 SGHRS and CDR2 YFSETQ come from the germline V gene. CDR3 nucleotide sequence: TGCGCCAGCAGCGCCGGGACAGGGGAAGAAAAACTGTTTTTT. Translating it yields CASSAGTGEEKLFF.

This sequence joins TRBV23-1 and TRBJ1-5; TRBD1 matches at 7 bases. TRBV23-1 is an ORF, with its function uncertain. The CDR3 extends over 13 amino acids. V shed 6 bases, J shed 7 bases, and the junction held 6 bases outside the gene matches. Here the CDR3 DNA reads TGCGCCAGCAGACGAGGGACAGACCAGCCCCAGCATTTT. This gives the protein CASRRGTDQPQHF.

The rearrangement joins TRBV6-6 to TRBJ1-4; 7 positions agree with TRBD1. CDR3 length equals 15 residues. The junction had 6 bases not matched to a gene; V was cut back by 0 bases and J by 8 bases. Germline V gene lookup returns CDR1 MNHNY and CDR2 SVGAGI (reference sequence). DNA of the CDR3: TGTGCCAGCAGTTACTCGCAGGGGGTGGCCGAAAAACTGTTTTTT. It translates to CASSYSQGVAEKLFF.